This TCR beta chain was captured by sequencing in a study of Graves' ophthalmopathy and Graves' hyperthyroidism. Study results and limitations: Detection in blood was also observed for most expanded thyroid clonotypes above 0.001 frequency.

Losses at the gene ends were 8 bases for V and 3 bases for J; bases not matched to a gene: 14. The CDR3 is made up of 17 amino acids. Germline V gene data show CDR1 as MNHEY and CDR2 as SMNVEV (reference sequence). Details on this clonotype: The antigen is not known.

RNA transcripts provided the template for amplifying TCR beta CDR3 regions. In the first round, RT-PCR was carried out with HTBI primers, and a multiplex PCR formed the second round. TCRdb independently ran MiXCR on the multiplex PCR reads; one entry per CDR3 protein. The sample holds about half a million distinct CDR3 sequences, approximately 15% seen once. The chain couples TRBV27 to TRBJ1-5; 9 nucleotides match TRBD1. Sequenced material: blood. The receptor was derived from a woman younger than 45 with Graves' ophthalmopathy. Here the CDR3 reads CASRPDRGSWDNQPQHF. The CDR3 nucleotides read TGTGCCAGCCGCCCCGACAGGGGGAGTTGGGACAATCAGCCCCAGCATTTT.